The 2 T cell receptor beta chains presented below share a single source sample, sequenced in a study of graft-versus-host responses after intestinal transplantation. Libraries were prepared by immunoSEQ multiplex PCR; TCRdb keeps only in-frame clonotypes and omits some of them. The table lists tens of thousands of clones, over 90% of them singletons. These receptors have no known antigen. Sequenced here: unstimulated CD4+ T cells sorted from spleen or lymph node cells, sampled before transplant. The receptors come from a human donor who was the organ donor for an intestinal transplant.

The chain employs TRBV12-5 and TRBJ2-5; 8 nucleotides align to TRBD2. V lost 1 base, J lost 5 bases, and 6 bases stayed unmatched. CDR3 length equals 15 residues. Germline assignment: CDR1 LGHNT and CDR2 FRNRAP. The CDR3: CASGLGSGGYETQYF. CDR3 nucleotide sequence: TGTGCTAGTGGTTTGGGGAGCGGGGGTTATGAGACCCAGTACTTC.

This chain connects TRBV11-3 to TRBJ2-7, with 10 nucleotides matching TRBD1. The germline gives CDR1 SGHNT, CDR2 YENEEA. Trimming took 5 bases from V and 3 from J; bases not matched to a gene: 4. This CDR3 has 14 residues. In nucleotides, the CDR3 is TGTGCCAGCAGCCCAGGGACAGGGGACTACGAGCAGTACTTC. Its protein product is CASSPGTGDYEQYF.